The present entry profiles one TCR beta chain with its context. Losses at the gene ends were 6 bases for V and 14 bases for J; bases not matched to a gene: 11. The germline V gene has CDR1 SNHLY and CDR2 FYNNEI. CDR3 length equals 13 residues. This specimen belongs to a study of blood T cell repertoires in COVID-19. In the study overall: PBMCs, B-cell-depleted T cells, or T cells provided the cDNA or gDNA that made up the material.

TCRdb keeps only in-frame clones here, not all; method: immunoSEQ multiplex PCR. Altogether under 200,000 clones are present, 83% being singletons, with the ten largest covering about 1.5%. The sample taken for sequencing was peripheral blood. This chain uses TRBV2 with TRBJ2-4, with 9 nucleotides matching TRBD1. The TCR sequence derives from a human donor in a cohort sampled during active COVID-19. The CDR3: CASSGGTGLIEYF. For the CDR3, the DNA is TGTGCCAGCAGCGGGGGGACAGGGCTAATTGAGTACTTC.